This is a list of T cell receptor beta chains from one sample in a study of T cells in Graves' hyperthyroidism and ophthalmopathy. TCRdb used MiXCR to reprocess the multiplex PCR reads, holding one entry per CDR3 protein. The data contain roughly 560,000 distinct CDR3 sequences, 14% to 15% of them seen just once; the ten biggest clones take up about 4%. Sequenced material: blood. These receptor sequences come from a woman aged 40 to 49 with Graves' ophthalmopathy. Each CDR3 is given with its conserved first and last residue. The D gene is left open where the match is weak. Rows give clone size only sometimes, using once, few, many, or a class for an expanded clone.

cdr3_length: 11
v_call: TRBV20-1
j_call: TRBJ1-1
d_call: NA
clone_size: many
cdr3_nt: TGCAGTGTCCCCAGGGCTACTGAAGCTTTCTTT
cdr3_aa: CSVPRATEAFF

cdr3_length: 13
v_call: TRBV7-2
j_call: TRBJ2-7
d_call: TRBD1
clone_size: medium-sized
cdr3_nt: TGTGCCAGCAGCTACGGACAGGGCGGCGAGCAGTACTTC
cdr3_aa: CASSYGQGGEQYF

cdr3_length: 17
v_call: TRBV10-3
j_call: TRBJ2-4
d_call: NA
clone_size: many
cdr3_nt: TGTGCCATCAGTGAGAATCTAGCGATTGGGGCCAAAAACATTCAGTACTTC
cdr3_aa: CAISENLAIGAKNIQYF

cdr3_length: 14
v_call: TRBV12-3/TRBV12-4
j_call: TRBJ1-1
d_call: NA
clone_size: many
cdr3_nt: TGTGCCAGCACCACAGGGCAGGTAAACACTGAAGCTTTCTTT
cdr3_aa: CASTTGQVNTEAFF

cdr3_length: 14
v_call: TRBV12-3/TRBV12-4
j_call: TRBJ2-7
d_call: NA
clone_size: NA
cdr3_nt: TGTGCCAGCAGTTTCCTGCAGGGGCCGGGCGAGCAGTACTTC
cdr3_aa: CASSFLQGPGEQYF

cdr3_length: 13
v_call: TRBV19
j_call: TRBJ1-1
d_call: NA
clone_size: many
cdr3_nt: TGTGCCAGTAGTACCCCGGGACGCCAGGAAGCTTTCTTT
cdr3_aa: CASSTPGRQEAFF

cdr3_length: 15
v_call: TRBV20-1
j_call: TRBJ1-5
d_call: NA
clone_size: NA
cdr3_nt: TGCAGTGCTAGAAACATTGATCGTTGGTCAGATCCCCAGCATTTT
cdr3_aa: CSARNIDRWSDPQHF

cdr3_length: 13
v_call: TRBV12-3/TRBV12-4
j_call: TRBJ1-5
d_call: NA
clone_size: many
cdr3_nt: TGTGCCAGCAGTTTAGGTGAGAATCAGCCCCAGCATTTT
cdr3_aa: CASSLGENQPQHF

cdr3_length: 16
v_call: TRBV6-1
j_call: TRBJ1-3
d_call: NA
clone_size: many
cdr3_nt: TGTGCCAGCAGCACCTGGGACTCGAGCTCTGGAAACACCATATATTTT
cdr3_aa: CASSTWDSSSGNTIYF

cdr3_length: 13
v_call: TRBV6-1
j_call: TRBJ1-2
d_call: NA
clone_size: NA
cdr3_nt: TGTGCCAGCTGGTCCTTCCGTAACTATGGCTACACCTTC
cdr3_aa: CASWSFRNYGYTF

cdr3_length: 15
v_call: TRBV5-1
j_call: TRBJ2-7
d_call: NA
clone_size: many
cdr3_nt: TGCGCCAGCAGCTTGGTCTACCAGAGCTCCTACGAGCAGTACTTC
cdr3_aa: CASSLVYQSSYEQYF

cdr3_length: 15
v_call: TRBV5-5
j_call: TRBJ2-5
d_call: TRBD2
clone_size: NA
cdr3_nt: TGTGCCAGCAGCTTGGATTTTAGCGGGGCATGGACCCAGTACTTC
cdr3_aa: CASSLDFSGAWTQYF

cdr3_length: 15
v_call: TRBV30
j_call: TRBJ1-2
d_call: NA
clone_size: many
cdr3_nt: TGTGCCTGGAGTCTAGGACAGTTCGTTAACTATGGCTACACCTTC
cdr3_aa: CAWSLGQFVNYGYTF

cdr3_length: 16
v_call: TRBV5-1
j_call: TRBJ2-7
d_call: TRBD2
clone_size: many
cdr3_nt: TGCGCCAGCAGCTTGGCGGGGACTAGCGCCTCCTACGAGCAGTACTTC
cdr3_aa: CASSLAGTSASYEQYF

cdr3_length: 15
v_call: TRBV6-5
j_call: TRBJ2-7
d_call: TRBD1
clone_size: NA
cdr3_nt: TGTGCCAGCAGTTACGGGACAGGGGATGCCTACGAGCAGTACTTC
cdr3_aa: CASSYGTGDAYEQYF

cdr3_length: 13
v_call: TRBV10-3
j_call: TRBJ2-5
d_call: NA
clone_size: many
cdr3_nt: TGTGCCATCAGTGAGCGCAGGGGAGGGACCCAGTACTTC
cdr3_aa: CAISERRGGTQYF

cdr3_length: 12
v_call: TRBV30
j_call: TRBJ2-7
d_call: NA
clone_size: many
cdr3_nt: TGTGCCTGGAGGGACCGCCACTACGAGCAGTACTTC
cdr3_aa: CAWRDRHYEQYF

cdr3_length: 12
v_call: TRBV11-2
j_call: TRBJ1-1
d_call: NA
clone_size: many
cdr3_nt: TGTGCCAGCAGCGGACTGAACACTGAAGCTTTCTTT
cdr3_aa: CASSGLNTEAFF

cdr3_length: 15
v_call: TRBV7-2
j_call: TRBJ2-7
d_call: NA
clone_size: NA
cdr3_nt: TGTGCCAGCAGAGGAAGGAGCGGAGACACCTACGAGCAGTACTTC
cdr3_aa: CASRGRSGDTYEQYF

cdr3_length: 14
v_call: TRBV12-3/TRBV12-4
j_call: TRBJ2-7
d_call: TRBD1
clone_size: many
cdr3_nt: TGTGCCAGCAGTCCATGGGACAGGGGCTACGAGCAGTACTTC
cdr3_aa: CASSPWDRGYEQYF

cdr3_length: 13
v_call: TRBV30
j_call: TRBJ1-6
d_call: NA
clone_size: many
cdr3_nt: TGTGCCTGGAGTCCGGACAGTAATTCACCCCTCCACTTT
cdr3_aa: CAWSPDSNSPLHF

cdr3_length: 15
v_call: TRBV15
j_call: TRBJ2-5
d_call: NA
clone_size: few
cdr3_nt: TGTGCCACCAGCAGAGATCTGGGACACTTGGAGACCCAGTACTTC
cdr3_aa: CATSRDLGHLETQYF

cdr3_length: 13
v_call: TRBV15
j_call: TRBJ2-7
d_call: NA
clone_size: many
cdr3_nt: TGTGCCACCAGCCGACCCGAATCGGGAGAGCAGTACTTC
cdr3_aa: CATSRPESGEQYF

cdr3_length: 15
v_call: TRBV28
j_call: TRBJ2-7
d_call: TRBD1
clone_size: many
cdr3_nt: TGTGCCAGCATCCTCACGGGGCAGGGGGCGTACGAGCAGTACTTC
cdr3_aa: CASILTGQGAYEQYF

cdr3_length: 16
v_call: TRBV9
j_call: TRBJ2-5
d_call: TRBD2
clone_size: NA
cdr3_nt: TGTGCCAGCACCCCCACTAGCGGGAGTTTGAGGGAGACCCAGTACTTC
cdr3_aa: CASTPTSGSLRETQYF

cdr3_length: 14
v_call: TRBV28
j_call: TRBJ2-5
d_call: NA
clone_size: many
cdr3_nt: TGTGCCAGCAGTGATTCGAGCATCCAAGAGACCCAGTACTTC
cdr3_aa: CASSDSSIQETQYF

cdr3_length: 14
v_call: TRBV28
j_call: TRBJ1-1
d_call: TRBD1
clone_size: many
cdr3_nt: TGTGCTATCCAGGGGGCCCAATCGAACACTGAAGCTTTCTTT
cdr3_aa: CAIQGAQSNTEAFF

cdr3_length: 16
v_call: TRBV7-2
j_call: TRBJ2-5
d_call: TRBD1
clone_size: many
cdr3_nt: TGTGCCAGCAGCTTAAAACTGGGACAGATCCAAGAGACCCAGTACTTC
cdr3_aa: CASSLKLGQIQETQYF

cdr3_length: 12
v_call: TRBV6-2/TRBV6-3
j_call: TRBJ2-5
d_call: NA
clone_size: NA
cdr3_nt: TGTGCCAGCAAAACAGGCTCGGAGACCCAGTACTTC
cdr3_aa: CASKTGSETQYF

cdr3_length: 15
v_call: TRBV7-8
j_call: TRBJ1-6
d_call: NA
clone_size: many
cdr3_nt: TGTGCCAGCACCCGAGGGGACCAGAGGAATTCACCCCTCCACTTT
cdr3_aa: CASTRGDQRNSPLHF

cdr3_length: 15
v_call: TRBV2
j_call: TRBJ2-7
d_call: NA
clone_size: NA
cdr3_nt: TGTGCCAGCAGTGATACCCGAGCGGTCCCCTACGAGCAGTACTTC
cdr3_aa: CASSDTRAVPYEQYF

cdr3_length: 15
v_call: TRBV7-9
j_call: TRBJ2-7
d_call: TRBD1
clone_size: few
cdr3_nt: TGTGCCAGCAGCAAACCCGGGACAGAGACCTACGAGCAGTACTTC
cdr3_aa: CASSKPGTETYEQYF

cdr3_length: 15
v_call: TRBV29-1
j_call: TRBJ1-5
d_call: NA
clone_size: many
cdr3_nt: TGCAGCGTTGCCTCGGGGGCAGTAGGCAATCAGCCCCAGCATTTT
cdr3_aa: CSVASGAVGNQPQHF

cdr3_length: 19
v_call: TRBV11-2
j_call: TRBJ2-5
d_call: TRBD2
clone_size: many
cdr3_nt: TGTGCCAGCAGCCAAACCCCCTCTCGTTCGGGAGGGGACCAAGAGACCCAGTACTTC
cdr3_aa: CASSQTPSRSGGDQETQYF

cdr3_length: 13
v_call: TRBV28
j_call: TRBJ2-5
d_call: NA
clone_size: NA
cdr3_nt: TGTGCCAGCAGTTTTGGAAGGCAAGAGACCCGGTACTTC
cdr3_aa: CASSFGRQETRYF

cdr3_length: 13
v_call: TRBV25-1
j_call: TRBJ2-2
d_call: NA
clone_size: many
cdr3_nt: TGTGCCAGCCAACTCCAACTAGGGGGACAGCTGTTTTTT
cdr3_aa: CASQLQLGGQLFF

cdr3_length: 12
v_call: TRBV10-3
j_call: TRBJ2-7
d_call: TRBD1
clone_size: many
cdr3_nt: TGTGCCATCAGGAATGACAGGGCCAGCGCTTACTTC
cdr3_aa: CAIRNDRASAYF

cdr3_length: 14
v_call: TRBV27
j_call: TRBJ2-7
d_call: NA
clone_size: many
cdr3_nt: TGTGCCAGCAGTTCAAGCGTCGCCCTTTACGAGCAGTACTTC
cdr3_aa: CASSSSVALYEQYF

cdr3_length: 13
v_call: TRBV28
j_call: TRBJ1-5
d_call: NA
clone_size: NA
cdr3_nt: TGTGCCAGCAACCTGGGGGCCATTCAGCCCCAGCATTTT
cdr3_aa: CASNLGAIQPQHF

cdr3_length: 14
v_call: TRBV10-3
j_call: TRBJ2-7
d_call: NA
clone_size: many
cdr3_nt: TGTGCCATCGGGGGTAGGGGGACCGTCAGCGAGCAGTACTTC
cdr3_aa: CAIGGRGTVSEQYF

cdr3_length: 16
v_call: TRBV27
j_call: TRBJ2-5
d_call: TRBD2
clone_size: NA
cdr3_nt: TGTGCCAGCAGTCCTGCACAAACTAGCGCCCAAGAGACCCAGTACTTC
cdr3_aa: CASSPAQTSAQETQYF

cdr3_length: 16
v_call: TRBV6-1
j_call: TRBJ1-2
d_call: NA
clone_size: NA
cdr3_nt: TGTGCCAGCAGTGAGGTCCCTAGAAGTAGTAGAGGGGGCTACACCTTC
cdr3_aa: CASSEVPRSSRGGYTF

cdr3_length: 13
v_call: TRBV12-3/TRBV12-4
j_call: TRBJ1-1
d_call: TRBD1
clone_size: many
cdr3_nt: TGTGCCAGCAGGCCTGACAGGGGGCAGGAAGCTTTCTTT
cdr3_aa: CASRPDRGQEAFF

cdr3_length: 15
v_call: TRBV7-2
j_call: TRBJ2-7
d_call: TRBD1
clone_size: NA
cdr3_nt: TGTGCCAGCAGCTCTTCAACCGGGACAGGGTACGAGCAGTACTTC
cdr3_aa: CASSSSTGTGYEQYF

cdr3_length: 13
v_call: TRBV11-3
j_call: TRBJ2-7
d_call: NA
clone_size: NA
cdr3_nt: TGTGCCAGCAGCCAAAGTCCCTCCTACGAGCAGTACTTC
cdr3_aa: CASSQSPSYEQYF

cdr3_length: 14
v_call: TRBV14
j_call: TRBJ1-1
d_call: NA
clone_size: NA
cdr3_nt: TGTGCCAGCAGCCAAGAATGGGGGAGGGGGAAGGCTTTCTTT
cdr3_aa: CASSQEWGRGKAFF

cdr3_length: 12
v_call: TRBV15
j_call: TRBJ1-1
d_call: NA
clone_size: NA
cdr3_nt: TGTGCCACCAGCAGAGAAGGGGGACGGGCTTTCTTT
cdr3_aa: CATSREGGRAFF

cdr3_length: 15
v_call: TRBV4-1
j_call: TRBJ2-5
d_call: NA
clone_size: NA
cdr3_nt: TGCGCCAGCAGCCTTTCCGGGACTTATTCGGAGACCCAGTACTTC
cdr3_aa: CASSLSGTYSETQYF